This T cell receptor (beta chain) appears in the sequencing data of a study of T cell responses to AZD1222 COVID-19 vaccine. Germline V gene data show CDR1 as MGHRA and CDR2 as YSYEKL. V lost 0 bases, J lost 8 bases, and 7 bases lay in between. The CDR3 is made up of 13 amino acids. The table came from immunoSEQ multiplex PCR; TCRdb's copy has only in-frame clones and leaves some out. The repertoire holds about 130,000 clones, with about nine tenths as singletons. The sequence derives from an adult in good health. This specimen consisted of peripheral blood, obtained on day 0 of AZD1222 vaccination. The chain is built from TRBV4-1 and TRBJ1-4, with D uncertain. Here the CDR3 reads CASSQEAWEKLFF. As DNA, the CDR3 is TGCGCCAGCAGCCAAGAGGCTTGGGAAAAACTGTTTTTT.